This T cell receptor beta chain was sequenced in a study of multiple sclerosis patients with progressive multifocal leukoencephalopathy. In the study overall: The control group, sampled over time, had multiple sclerosis, received natalizumab and did not develop PML. Study-level findings and limits: Whether JC virus or general immunocompromise explains the findings remained unclear.

Of note for this clone: Its antigen is not identified.

Profiling relied on immunoSEQ multiplex PCR, and the TCRdb table lists in-frame clones only, not all of them. The sample has 25,000 to 35,000 clones; nearly 95% are singletons. This CDR3 region has 14 residues. V lost 3 bases and J lost 3, with 12 bases in between. The germline gives CDR1 SGHNT, CDR2 YYREEE (reference sequence). Time point denoted: before natalizumab initiation. The sample comprised PBMCs. The origin of this receptor is a man aged 25 to 40 with multiple sclerosis. The rearrangement uses TRBV5-4 and TRBJ1-1; D gene unclear. The CDR3 region has the DNA TGTGCCAGCAGCTGGGATCGATCTTACACTGAAGCTTTCTTT. This codes for CASSWDRSYTEAFF.